This entry lists 9 T cell receptor beta chains sequenced from one sample in a study of T-cell memory formation after mild COVID-19. Each CDR3 protein gets one entry after TCRdb re-called the 5' RACE reads with MiXCR. The sample has about 180,000 distinct CDR3 sequences; roughly 17% are singletons. The sequenced material came from PBMCs or a T cell subset sorted from them (not recorded which). These receptors were collected from an adult woman who had mild COVID-19 (a few samples of this study predate the infection). Cell type and time point are not known.

This rearrangement joins TRBV7-9 to TRBJ1-2; D might be TRBD1 (6 bases). The CDR3 has 14 residues. Germline V gene data show CDR1 as SEHNR and CDR2 as FQNEAQ (reference sequence). The V end was cut by 5 bases, the J end by 7 bases, with 17 bases between. As DNA, the CDR3 is TGTGCCAGCAGCCACGGGTGGGGGCAAGGTGGCTACACCTTC. Translation gives CASSHGWGQGGYTF.

This rearrangement joins TRBV12-3 or TRBV12-4 to TRBJ2-4; D gene unclear. Trimming took off 6 bases at V and 9 bases at J, with 9 bases between the two ends. The CDR3 consists of 11 residues. In DNA form, the CDR3 reads TGTGCCAGCAGCCCCTTCCCCATTCAGTACTTC. Encoded protein: CASSPFPIQYF.

V gene TRBV2 combines with J gene TRBJ2-1; 8 bases match TRBD2. V shed 4 bases, J shed 8 bases, and the junction held 13 bases outside the gene matches. Germline CDR1 reads SNHLY; CDR2 reads FYNNEI. This CDR3 has 16 amino acids. CDR3 protein: CASSVVSGGGTYEQFF. The CDR3 bases are TGTGCCAGCAGTGTAGTAAGCGGGGGCGGTACGTATGAGCAGTTCTTC.

This clonotype has only a few counts. This chain joins TRBV20-1 and TRBJ2-1; TRBD1 aligns across 12 bases. Per the germline V gene, CDR1 is DFQATT and CDR2 is SNEGSKA (reference sequence). The CDR3 contains 16 residues. V shed 2 bases, J shed 7 bases, and the junction held 9 bases outside the gene matches. The CDR3: CSARLPGQGAWNEQFF. The CDR3 DNA reads as TGCAGTGCTAGACTACCGGGACAGGGGGCCTGGAATGAGCAGTTCTTC.

As regards this clonotype: Relative to the germline gene, one junction end is altered; a read error may explain this. The genes are TRBV4-3 and TRBJ2-1, with 12 bases fitting TRBD2. The CDR3 length is 17 residues. Germline loops: CDR1 LGHNA, CDR2 YSLEER. CDR3 coding DNA: TGCGCCAGCAGCCTCTCCGTGACTAGCGGGAGTTACACTGAGCAGTTCTTC. Translating gives CASSLSVTSGSYTEQFF.

A few counts support this clonotype. This sequence joins TRBV3-1 and TRBJ2-7; 7 nucleotides line up with TRBD2. The V and J ends lost 3 bases and 2 bases, in that order; junction bases with no gene match: 4. Germline lookup yields CDR1 LGHDT and CDR2 YNNKEL (reference sequence). The CDR3 runs to 14 residues. In DNA form, the CDR3 reads TGTGCCAGCAGCCAGGGGGACTACACCTACGAGCAGTACTTC. Translation: CASSQGDYTYEQYF.

The chain uses TRBV6-5 and TRBJ1-6; D ambiguous. The CDR3 length is 18 residues. CDR1 is MNHEY and CDR2 is SVGAGI in the germline V gene. Trimming stripped 0 bases from V and 0 bases from J, with 12 bases between. This chain's CDR3 is CASSYSYDVSSYNSPLHF. DNA for the CDR3: TGTGCCAGCAGTTACTCGTATGACGTGAGCTCCTATAATTCACCCCTCCACTTT.

This chain connects TRBV6-5 to TRBJ2-1; 10 bases are a match to TRBD2. This CDR3 region has 15 residues. V lost 2 bases, J lost 9 bases, and 7 bases stayed unmatched. From germline, CDR1 is MNHEY and CDR2 SVGAGI. The CDR3 DNA reads TGTGCCAGCAGTTACACAAGCGGGAGGGCCGCTGAGCAGTTCTTC. Amino acids: CASSYTSGRAAEQFF.

This clonotype was seen more than once but under ten times. The chain is built from TRBV3-1 and TRBJ2-7; 10 bases fit TRBD1. The CDR3 has 14 residues. Germline CDR1 LGHDT, CDR2 YNNKEL (reference sequence). V gave up 8 bases and J gave up 6 bases; unmatched junction bases: 10. CDR3 DNA sequence: TGTGCCAGCCGACCGACCGGGACAGGGGCCGAGCAGTACTTC. This codes for CASRPTGTGAEQYF.